This record looks at one T cell receptor (beta chain) sequence and its context. In the original processing: Nucleated cell number was recorded as an estimate derived from reference gene primer amplification. Generated by immunoSEQ multiplex PCR, the TCRdb table keeps only in-frame clones and is missing some. V and J calls and clone size follow that table, whereas D and trimming were derived from the DNA. The table shows over 200,000 clones, with approximately 88% occurring only once. This specimen comes from a study of blood T cell repertoires in COVID-19. Study context: Acute and convalescent COVID-19 specimens originated in the United States, Italy and Spain. Sources were T cells, B-cell-depleted T cells, or PBMCs; the material itself was cDNA or gDNA.

V lost 0 bases, J lost 10 bases, and 15 bases lay in between. Germline V gene sequence: CDR1 MNHNY, CDR2 SVGAGI (reference sequence). The length of the CDR3 is 14 residues. The TCR originated in a human donor in a cohort sampled during active COVID-19. The sequenced sample was peripheral blood. The chain uses TRBV6-6 and TRBJ1-1; D gene ambiguous. In nucleotides, the CDR3 is TGTGCCAGCAGTTACTCGGCCGCCCGGGAGGGAGCTTTCTTT. It is translated as CASSYSAAREGAFF.